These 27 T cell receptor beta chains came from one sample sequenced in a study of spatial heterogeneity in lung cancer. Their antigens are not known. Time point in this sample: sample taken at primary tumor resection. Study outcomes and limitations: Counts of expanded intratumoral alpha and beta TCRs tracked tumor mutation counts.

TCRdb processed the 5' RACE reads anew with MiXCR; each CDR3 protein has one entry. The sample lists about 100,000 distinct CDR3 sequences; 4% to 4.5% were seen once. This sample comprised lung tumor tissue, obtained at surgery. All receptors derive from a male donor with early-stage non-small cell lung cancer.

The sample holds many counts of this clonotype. The CDR3 DNA is TGTGCCAGCAGTTCCAGGGGATCGAACACCGGGGAGCTGTTTTTT. It translates to CASSSRGSNTGELFF. The chain employs TRBV28 and TRBJ2-2, with D possibly TRBD1 on 6 matching bases. In germline, CDR1 is MDHEN, CDR2 SYDVKM. Trimming removed 4 bases from V and 0 bases from J, with 9 bases in between. The CDR3 consists of 15 residues.

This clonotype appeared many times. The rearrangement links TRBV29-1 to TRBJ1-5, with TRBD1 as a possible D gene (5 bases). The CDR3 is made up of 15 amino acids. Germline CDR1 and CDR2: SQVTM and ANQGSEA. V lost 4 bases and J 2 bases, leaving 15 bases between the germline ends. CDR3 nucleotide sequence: TGCAGCGTTGTTGTTGGGGGATCGGGCAATCAGCCCCAGCATTTT. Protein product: CSVVVGGSGNQPQHF.

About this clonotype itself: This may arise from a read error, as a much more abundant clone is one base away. The CDR3 bases are TGTGCCGGCAGCCAAGATTGGGAGGCAGGGACAGATACGCAGTATTTT. Translating gives CAGSQDWEAGTDTQYF. The genes are TRBV3-1 and TRBJ2-3; D possibly corresponds to TRBD2 (6 bases). Per germline, CDR1 LGHDT and CDR2 YNNKEL (reference sequence). CDR3 length equals 16 residues.

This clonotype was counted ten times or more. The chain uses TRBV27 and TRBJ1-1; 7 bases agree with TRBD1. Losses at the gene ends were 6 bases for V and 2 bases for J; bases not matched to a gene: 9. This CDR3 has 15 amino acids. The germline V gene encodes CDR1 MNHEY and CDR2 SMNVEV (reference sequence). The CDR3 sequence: CASRQATGYNTEAFF. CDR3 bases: TGTGCCAGCAGGCAAGCGACAGGGTATAACACTGAAGCTTTCTTT.

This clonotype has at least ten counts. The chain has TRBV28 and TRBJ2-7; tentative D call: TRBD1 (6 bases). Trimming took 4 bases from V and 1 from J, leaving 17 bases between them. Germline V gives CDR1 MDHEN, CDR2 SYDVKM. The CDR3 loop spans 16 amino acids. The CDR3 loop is CASSSDRKSPSYEQYF. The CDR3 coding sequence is TGTGCCAGCAGTTCCGACAGGAAGAGTCCTTCCTACGAGCAGTACTTC.

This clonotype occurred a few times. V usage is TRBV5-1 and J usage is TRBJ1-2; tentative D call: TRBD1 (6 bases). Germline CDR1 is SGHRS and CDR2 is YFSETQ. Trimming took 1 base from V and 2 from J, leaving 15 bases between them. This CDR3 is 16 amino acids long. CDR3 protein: CASSLNAAGVNYGYTF. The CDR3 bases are TGCGCCAGCAGCTTGAACGCGGCAGGGGTGAACTATGGCTACACCTTC.

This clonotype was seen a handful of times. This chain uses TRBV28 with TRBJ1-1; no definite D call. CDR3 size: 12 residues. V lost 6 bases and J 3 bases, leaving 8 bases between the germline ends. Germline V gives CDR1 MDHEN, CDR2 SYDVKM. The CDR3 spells CASREGYTEAFF. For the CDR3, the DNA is TGTGCCAGCAGAGAAGGTTACACTGAAGCTTTCTTT.

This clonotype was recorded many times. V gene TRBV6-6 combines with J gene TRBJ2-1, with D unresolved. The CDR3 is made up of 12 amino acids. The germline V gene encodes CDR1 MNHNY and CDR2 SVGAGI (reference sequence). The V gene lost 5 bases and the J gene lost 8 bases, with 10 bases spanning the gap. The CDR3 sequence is CASSTIADEQFF. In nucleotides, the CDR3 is TGTGCCAGCAGTACAATTGCGGATGAGCAGTTCTTC.

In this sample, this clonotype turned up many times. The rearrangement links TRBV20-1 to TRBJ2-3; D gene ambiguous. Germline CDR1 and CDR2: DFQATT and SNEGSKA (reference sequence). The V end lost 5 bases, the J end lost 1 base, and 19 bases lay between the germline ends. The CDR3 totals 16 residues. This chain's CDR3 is CSAPRWSQWGTDTQYF. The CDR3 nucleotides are TGCAGTGCTCCCCGCTGGAGTCAATGGGGCACAGATACGCAGTATTTT.

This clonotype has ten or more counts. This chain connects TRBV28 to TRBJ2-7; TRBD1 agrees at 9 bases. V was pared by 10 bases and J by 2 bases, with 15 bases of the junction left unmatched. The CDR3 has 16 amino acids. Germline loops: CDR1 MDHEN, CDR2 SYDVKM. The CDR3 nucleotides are TGTGCCACTCGATCGTCACGGACAGGGGCCACCTACGAGCAGTACTTC. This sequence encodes CATRSSRTGATYEQYF. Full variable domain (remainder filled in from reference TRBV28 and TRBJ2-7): DVKVTQSSRYLVKRTGEKVFLECVQDMDHENMFWYRQDPGLGLRLIYFSYDVKMKEKGDIPEGYSVSREKKERFSLILESASTNQTSMYLCATRSSRTGATYEQYFGPGTRLTVT.

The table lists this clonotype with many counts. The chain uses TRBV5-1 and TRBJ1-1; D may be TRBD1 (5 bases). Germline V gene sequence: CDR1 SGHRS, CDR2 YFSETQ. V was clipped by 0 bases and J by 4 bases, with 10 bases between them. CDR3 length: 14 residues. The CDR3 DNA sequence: TGCGCCAGCAGCTTGGCGCGGGGGATCACTGAAGCTTTCTTT. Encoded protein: CASSLARGITEAFF.

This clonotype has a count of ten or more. CDR3 bases: TGTGCCAGCAGTCGACAGGGGGTCTACAATGAGCAGTTCTTC. It encodes CASSRQGVYNEQFF. The V call is TRBV28, the J call TRBJ2-1; 9 bases align to TRBD1. Unmatched junction bases numbered 2, after V lost 5 bases and J lost 3 bases. The CDR3 length is 14 residues. The germline V gene encodes CDR1 MDHEN and CDR2 SYDVKM.

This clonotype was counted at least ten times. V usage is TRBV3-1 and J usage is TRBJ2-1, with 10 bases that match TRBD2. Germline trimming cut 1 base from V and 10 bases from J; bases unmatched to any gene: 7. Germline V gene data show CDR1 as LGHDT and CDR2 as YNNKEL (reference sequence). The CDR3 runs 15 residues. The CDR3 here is CASSQVPLAGGEQFF. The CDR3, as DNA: TGTGCCAGCAGCCAAGTTCCCTTAGCGGGAGGAGAGCAGTTCTTC.

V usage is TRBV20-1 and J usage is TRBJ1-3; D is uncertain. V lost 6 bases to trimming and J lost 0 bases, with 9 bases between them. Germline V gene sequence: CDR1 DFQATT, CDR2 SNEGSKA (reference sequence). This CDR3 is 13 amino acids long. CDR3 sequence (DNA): TGCAGTGCCTCGCTCGACTCTGGAAACACCATATATTTT. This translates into CSASLDSGNTIYF.

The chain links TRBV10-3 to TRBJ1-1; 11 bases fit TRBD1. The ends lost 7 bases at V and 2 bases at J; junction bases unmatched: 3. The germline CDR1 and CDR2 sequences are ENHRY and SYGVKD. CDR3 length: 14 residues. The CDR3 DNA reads TGTGCCATCAAGGGACAGGGGGACAACACTGAAGCTTTCTTT. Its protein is CAIKGQGDNTEAFF.

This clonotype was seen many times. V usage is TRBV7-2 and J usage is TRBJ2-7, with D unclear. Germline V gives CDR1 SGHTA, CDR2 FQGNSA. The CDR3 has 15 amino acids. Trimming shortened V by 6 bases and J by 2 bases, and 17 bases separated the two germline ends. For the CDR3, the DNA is TGTGCCAGCAGTTCAGACCCGGCCGCACCCTACGAGCAGTACTTC. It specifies CASSSDPAAPYEQYF.

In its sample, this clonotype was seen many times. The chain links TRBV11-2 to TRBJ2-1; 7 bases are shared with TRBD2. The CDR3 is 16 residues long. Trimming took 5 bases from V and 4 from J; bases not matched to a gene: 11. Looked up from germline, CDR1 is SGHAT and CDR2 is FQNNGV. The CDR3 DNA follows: TGTGCCAGCAGCATAACCGGGACTAACCCTTACAATGAGCAGTTCTTC. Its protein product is CASSITGTNPYNEQFF.

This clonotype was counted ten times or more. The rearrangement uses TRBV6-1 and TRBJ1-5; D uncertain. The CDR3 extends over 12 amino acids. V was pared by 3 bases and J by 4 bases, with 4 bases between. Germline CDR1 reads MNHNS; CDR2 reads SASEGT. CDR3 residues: CASSEPNQPQHF. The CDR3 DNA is TGTGCCAGCAGTGAGCCAAATCAGCCCCAGCATTTT.

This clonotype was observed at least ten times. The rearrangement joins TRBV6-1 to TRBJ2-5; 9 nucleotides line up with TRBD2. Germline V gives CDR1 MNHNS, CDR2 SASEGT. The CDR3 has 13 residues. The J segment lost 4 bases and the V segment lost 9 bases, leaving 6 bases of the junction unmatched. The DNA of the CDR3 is TGTGCCAGTAAGACTAGCGGAACAGAGACCCAGTACTTC. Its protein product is CASKTSGTETQYF.

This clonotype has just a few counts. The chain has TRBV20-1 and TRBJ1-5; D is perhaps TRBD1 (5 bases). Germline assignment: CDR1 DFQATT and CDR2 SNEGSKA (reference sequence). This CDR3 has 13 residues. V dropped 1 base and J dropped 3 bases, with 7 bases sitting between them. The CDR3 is CSARATDNQPQHF. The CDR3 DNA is TGCAGTGCTAGAGCGACAGACAATCAGCCCCAGCATTTT.

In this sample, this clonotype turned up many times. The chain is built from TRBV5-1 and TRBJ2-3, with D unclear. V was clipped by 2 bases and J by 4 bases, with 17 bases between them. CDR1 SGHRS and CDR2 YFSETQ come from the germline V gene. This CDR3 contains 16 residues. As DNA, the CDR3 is TGCGCCAGCAGCTTCTACGTCGGGCATTCCCCAGATACGCAGTATTTT. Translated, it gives CASSFYVGHSPDTQYF. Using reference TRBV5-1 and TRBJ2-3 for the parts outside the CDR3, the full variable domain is KAGVTQTPRYLIKTRGQQVTLSCSPISGHRSVSWYQQTPGQGLQFLFEYFSETQRNKGNFPGRFSGRQFSNSRSEMNVSTLELGDSALYLCASSFYVGHSPDTQYFGPGTRLTVL.

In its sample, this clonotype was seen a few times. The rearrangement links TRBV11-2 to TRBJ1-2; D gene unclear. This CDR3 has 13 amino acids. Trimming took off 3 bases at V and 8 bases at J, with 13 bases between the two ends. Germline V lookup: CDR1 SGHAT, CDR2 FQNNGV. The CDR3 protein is CASSFGQMRGYTF. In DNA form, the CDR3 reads TGTGCCAGCAGCTTTGGCCAAATGCGAGGCTACACCTTC.

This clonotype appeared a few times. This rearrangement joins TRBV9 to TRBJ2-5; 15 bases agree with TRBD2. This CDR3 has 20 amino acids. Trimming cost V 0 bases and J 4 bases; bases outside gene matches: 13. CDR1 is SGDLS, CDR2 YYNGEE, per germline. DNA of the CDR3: TGTGCCAGCAGCGTAGGCCCCGGGACTAGCGGGAGGAACCCGCCAGAGACCCAGTACTTC. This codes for CASSVGPGTSGRNPPETQYF.

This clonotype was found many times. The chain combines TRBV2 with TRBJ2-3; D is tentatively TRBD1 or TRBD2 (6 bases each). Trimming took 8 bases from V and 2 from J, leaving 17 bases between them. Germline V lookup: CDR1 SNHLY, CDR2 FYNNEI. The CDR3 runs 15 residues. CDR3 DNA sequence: TGTGCCAGCCCATCTACGGGGGCTTACACAGATACGCAGTATTTT. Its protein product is CASPSTGAYTDTQYF.

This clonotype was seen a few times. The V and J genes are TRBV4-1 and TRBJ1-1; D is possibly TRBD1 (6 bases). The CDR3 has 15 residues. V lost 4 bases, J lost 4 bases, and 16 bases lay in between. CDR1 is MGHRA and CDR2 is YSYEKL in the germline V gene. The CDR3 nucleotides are TGCGCCAGCAGCCCGCCGGGCTTAGGGGGCACTGAAGCTTTCTTT. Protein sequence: CASSPPGLGGTEAFF.

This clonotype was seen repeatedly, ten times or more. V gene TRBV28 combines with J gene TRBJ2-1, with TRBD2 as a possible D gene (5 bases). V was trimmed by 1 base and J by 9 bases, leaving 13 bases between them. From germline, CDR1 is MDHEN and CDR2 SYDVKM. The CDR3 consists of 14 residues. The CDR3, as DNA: TGTGCCAGCAGTTTATATCTTAGCGCGAGTGAGCAGTTCTTC. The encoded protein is CASSLYLSASEQFF. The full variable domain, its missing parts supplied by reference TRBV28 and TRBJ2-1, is DVKVTQSSRYLVKRTGEKVFLECVQDMDHENMFWYRQDPGLGLRLIYFSYDVKMKEKGDIPEGYSVSREKKERFSLILESASTNQTSMYLCASSLYLSASEQFFGPGTRLTVL.

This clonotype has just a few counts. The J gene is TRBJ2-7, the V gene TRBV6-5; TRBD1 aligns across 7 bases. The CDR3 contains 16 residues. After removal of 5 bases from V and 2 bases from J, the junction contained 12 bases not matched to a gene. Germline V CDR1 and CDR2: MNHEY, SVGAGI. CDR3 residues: CASSLLDRAVTYEQYF. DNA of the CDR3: TGTGCCAGCAGTCTTCTCGACAGGGCTGTAACCTACGAGCAGTACTTC.